The next 20 T cell receptor beta chains were all read from a single sample in a study of T cells in Graves' hyperthyroidism and ophthalmopathy. Amplified TCR beta CDR3 regions derived from RNA transcripts. An initial round of RT-PCR targeting the TCR CDR3 relied on the HTBI primer set. Each CDR3 protein gets one entry after TCRdb re-called the multiplex PCR reads with MiXCR. The sample shows about 300,000 distinct CDR3 sequences, approximately 19% of them seen only once. The material sequenced was blood. The source of these receptors is a middle-aged man with Graves' ophthalmopathy.

This clonotype appeared many times. The chain employs TRBV2 and TRBJ2-7; 10 bases match TRBD1. The V segment lost 4 bases and the J segment 2 bases; nucleotides outside the gene matches: 5. Germline lookup yields CDR1 SNHLY and CDR2 FYNNEI. The CDR3 spans 15 residues. The CDR3 DNA sequence: TGTGCCAGCAGTGGAGGGACAGGGGTACCCTACGAGCAGTACTTC. Amino acids: CASSGGTGVPYEQYF.

This clonotype was seen a handful of times. The chain has TRBV24-1 and TRBJ2-1, with 9 positions matching TRBD1. CDR3 size: 14 residues. V was pared by 3 bases and J by 12 bases, with 8 bases of the junction left unmatched. The germline gives CDR1 KGHDR, CDR2 SFDVKD. The CDR3, as DNA: TGTGCCACCAGTGATCCCGGGACAGGGTTAGGGCAGTTCTTC. Protein sequence: CATSDPGTGLGQFF.

The rearrangement uses TRBV18 and TRBJ2-3; TRBD2 might be the D (6 bases). This CDR3 has 14 amino acids. The V gene lost 1 base and the J gene lost 6 bases, with 11 bases spanning the gap. Germline V gives CDR1 KGHSH, CDR2 LQKENI. CDR3 residues: CASSPLGGPDTQYF. CDR3 coding DNA: TGTGCCAGCTCACCACTCGGGGGACCGGATACGCAGTATTTT.

The chain employs TRBV7-9 and TRBJ1-5, with D unresolved. The ends were cut back, 1 base at V and 0 bases at J, with 4 bases in the middle. There are 14 residues in the CDR3. Germline values: CDR1 SEHNR, CDR2 FQNEAQ (reference sequence). The CDR3 nucleotides read TGTGCCAGCAGCTTAGGCTTTAGCAATCAGCCCCAGCATTTT. Protein sequence: CASSLGFSNQPQHF.

There are many counts of this clonotype. This chain's CDR3 is CASSSGLAGKRETQYF. The CDR3 nucleotides read TGTGCCAGTAGTAGTGGACTAGCGGGAAAGCGAGAGACCCAGTACTTC. The chain uses TRBV19 and TRBJ2-5; the match to TRBD2 covers 12 bases. Looked up from germline, CDR1 is LNHDA and CDR2 is SQIVND (reference sequence). The V segment lost 4 bases and the J segment 4 bases; nucleotides outside the gene matches: 7. The CDR3 contains 16 residues.

The CDR3 DNA sequence: TGTGCCAGCAGTGAAGAATACGGGGGCGCTGGAAACACCATATATTTT. Protein: CASSEEYGGAGNTIYF. The rearrangement joins TRBV6-1 to TRBJ1-3; the D gene is possibly TRBD1 (6 bases). V was trimmed by 1 base and J by 2 bases, leaving 12 bases between them. Germline V gene data show CDR1 as MNHNS and CDR2 as SASEGT. CDR3 length: 16 amino acids.

Ten or more counts support this clonotype. The chain combines TRBV30 with TRBJ2-5; D is possibly TRBD1 or TRBD2 (5 bases each). Per the germline V gene, CDR1 is GTSNPN and CDR2 is SVGIG (reference sequence). CDR3 size: 13 residues. V was trimmed by 0 bases and J by 7 bases, leaving 12 bases between them. CDR3 sequence (DNA): TGTGCCTGGAGTGTACGGGGCCCAGGGACCCAGTACTTC. It codes for CAWSVRGPGTQYF. Complete variable domain (other parts from reference TRBV30 and TRBJ2-5): SQTIHQWPATLVQPVGSPLSLECTVEGTSNPNLYWYRQAAGRGLQLLFYSVGIGQISSEVPQNLSASRPQDRQFILSSKKLLLSDSGFYLCAWSVRGPGTQYFGPGTRLLVL.

The table lists this clonotype with many counts. The J gene is TRBJ1-2, the V gene TRBV28, with D perhaps TRBD1 (5 bases). This CDR3 spans 14 amino acids. V shed 4 bases and J shed 6 bases, with 15 bases lying between them. The germline gives CDR1 MDHEN, CDR2 SYDVKM. The CDR3 sequence: CASSSPGGGNGYTF. The CDR3 region has the DNA TGTGCCAGCAGTTCGCCAGGCGGGGGGAATGGCTACACCTTC.

The rearrangement uses TRBV5-4 and TRBJ2-3; 12 bases are a match to TRBD2. Germline V gene data show CDR1 as SGHNT and CDR2 as YYREEE (reference sequence). The CDR3 consists of 17 residues. V dropped 3 bases and J dropped 4; count of bases not matched to a gene: 9. CDR3 sequence (DNA): TGTGCCAGCAGCTCGAGACTAGCGGGAGTCGTAGCAGATACGCAGTATTTT. It yields the protein CASSSRLAGVVADTQYF. The full variable domain, rest sourced from reference TRBV5-4 and TRBJ2-3, is ETGVTQSPTHLIKTRGQQVTLRCSSQSGHNTVSWYQQALGQGPQFIFQYYREEENGRGNFPPRFSGLQFPNYSSELNVNALELDDSALYLCASSSRLAGVVADTQYFGPGTRLTVL.

The J gene is TRBJ1-1, the V gene TRBV13; 9 bases agree with TRBD1. The J segment lost 6 bases and the V segment lost 5 bases, leaving 13 bases of the junction unmatched. This CDR3 has 16 amino acids. CDR1 is PRHDT and CDR2 is FYEKMQ in the germline V gene (reference sequence). This CDR3 is CASSPGDRGSLAEAFF. CDR3 bases: TGTGCCAGCAGCCCCGGAGACAGGGGGAGTTTGGCTGAAGCTTTCTTT.

This clonotype showed up just once. This may be a read error, as it is one base from a much larger clone. This sequence joins TRBV5-1 and TRBJ2-3; D is unclear. The CDR3 covers 13 residues. Germline-derived CDR1 and CDR2 are SGHRS and YFSETQ. The CDR3 protein is CASSLDAADAQYF. The CDR3 DNA is TGCGCCAGCAGCTTGGATGCGGCAGATGCGCAGTATTTT.

This clonotype was found once. The rearrangement links TRBV28 to TRBJ1-5; TRBD1 is a possible D gene (6 bases). The CDR3 runs 13 residues. In germline, CDR1 is MDHEN, CDR2 SYDVKM. The V gene lost 6 bases and the J gene lost 7 bases, with 13 bases spanning the gap. The CDR3: CASRYRVSQPQHF. For the CDR3, the DNA is TGTGCCAGCAGATACAGGGTTAGCCAGCCCCAGCATTTT.

This clonotype was counted only a few times. The chain employs TRBV18 and TRBJ2-1; the match to TRBD1 covers 12 bases. Trimming at V came to 6 bases and at J to 9 bases, leaving 18 bases not matched to a gene. This CDR3 region has 18 residues. Germline V gives CDR1 KGHSH, CDR2 LQKENI. The CDR3, as DNA: TGTGCCAGCTCCCTAATATCGCCGGGACAGGGGGCGCAGAGTGAGCAGTTCTTC. Encoded protein: CASSLISPGQGAQSEQFF.

The CDR3 loop is CASSQENRAWGNTIYF. The DNA of the CDR3 is TGCGCCAGCAGCCAAGAGAACAGGGCATGGGGAAACACCATATATTTT. The genes are TRBV4-1 and TRBJ1-3, with a tentative D call TRBD1 (6 bases). Germline CDR1 MGHRA, CDR2 YSYEKL. CDR3 length: 16 residues. V was trimmed by 0 bases and J by 4 bases, leaving 13 bases between them.

This clonotype has only a few counts. The V call is TRBV7-9, the J call TRBJ1-2; 7 nucleotides align to TRBD1. This CDR3 comprises 18 residues. V lost 0 bases to trimming and J lost 4 bases; unmatched junction nucleotides: 14. Per germline, CDR1 SEHNR and CDR2 FQNEAQ (reference sequence). The CDR3 DNA follows: TGTGCCAGCAGCTTAGCGGGAGGACGTGGAGGGGGCGGCTATGGCTACACCTTC. Amino acids: CASSLAGGRGGGGYGYTF.

The J gene is TRBJ2-7, the V gene TRBV7-9; weak D call: TRBD2 (6 bases). Germline assignment: CDR1 SEHNR and CDR2 FQNEAQ (reference sequence). Trimming shortened V by 4 bases and J by 0 bases, and 13 bases separated the two germline ends. This CDR3 contains 15 residues. CDR3 in DNA: TGTGCCAGCAGCTATAGCGGAAGTAGCTCCTACGAGCAGTACTTC. This sequence encodes CASSYSGSSSYEQYF.

This clonotype appeared many times. The chain links TRBV3-1 to TRBJ1-4; D is ambiguous. Trimming pared 0 bases from V and 8 bases from J, leaving 10 bases between. Germline CDR1 is LGHDT and CDR2 is YNNKEL (reference sequence). This CDR3 spans 14 amino acids. CDR3 region: CASSQEGFLEKLFF. The CDR3 nucleotides are TGTGCCAGCAGCCAAGAGGGGTTCCTCGAAAAACTGTTTTTT.

This clonotype has more than one count but fewer than ten. The V call is TRBV27, the J call TRBJ2-7; D unresolved. Trimming took off 3 bases at V and 0 bases at J, with 12 bases between the two ends. CDR3 length equals 15 residues. Germline lookup yields CDR1 MNHEY and CDR2 SMNVEV (reference sequence). DNA for the CDR3: TGTGCCAGCAGTTTCGGTCCGGATCCCTCCTACGAGCAGTACTTC. This codes for CASSFGPDPSYEQYF.

V usage is TRBV28 and J usage is TRBJ2-2; no definite D call. CDR1 MDHEN and CDR2 SYDVKM come from the germline V gene. The CDR3 has 15 amino acids. Trimming stripped 6 bases from V and 1 base from J, with 12 bases between. As DNA, the CDR3 is TGTGCCAGCAGACTCGGGCTACAGAACACCGGGGAGCTGTTTTTT. Encoded protein: CASRLGLQNTGELFF.

This clonotype was seen at least ten times. This chain connects TRBV2 to TRBJ1-4, with a possible D match to TRBD1 (6 bases). The V end was cut by 1 base, the J end by 5 bases, with 8 bases between. The germline V gene has CDR1 SNHLY and CDR2 FYNNEI. This CDR3 region has 14 residues. CDR3 in DNA: TGTGCCAGCAGTGAAGAGGGGGTCAATGAAAAACTGTTTTTT. Its translation: CASSEEGVNEKLFF.